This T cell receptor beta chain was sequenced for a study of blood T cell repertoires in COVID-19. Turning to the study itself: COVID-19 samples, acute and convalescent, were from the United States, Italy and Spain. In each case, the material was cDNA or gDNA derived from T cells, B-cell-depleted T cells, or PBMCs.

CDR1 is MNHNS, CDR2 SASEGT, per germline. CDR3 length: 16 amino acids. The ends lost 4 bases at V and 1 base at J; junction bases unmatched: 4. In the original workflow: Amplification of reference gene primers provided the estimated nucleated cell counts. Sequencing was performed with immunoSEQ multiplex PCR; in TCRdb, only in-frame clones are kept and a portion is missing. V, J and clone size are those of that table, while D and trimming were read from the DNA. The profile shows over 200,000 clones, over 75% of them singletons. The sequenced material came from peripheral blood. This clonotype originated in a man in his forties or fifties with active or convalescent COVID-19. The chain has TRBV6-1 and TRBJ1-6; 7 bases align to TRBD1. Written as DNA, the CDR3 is TGTGCCAGCAGTGGGAACAGGGGTTCCTATAATTCACCCCTCCACTTT. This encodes CASSGNRGSYNSPLHF.